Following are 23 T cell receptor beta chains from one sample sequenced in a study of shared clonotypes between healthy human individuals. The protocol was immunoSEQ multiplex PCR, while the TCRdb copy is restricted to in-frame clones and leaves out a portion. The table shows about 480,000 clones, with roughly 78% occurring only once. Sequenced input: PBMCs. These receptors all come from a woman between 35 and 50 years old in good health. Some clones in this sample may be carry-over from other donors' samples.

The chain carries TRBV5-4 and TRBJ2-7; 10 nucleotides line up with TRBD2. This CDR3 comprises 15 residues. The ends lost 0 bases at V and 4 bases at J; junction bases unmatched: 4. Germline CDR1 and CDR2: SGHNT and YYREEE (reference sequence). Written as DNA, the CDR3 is TGTGCCAGCAGCTTGGGTCTAGCGGGAGATTACGAGCAGTACTTC. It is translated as CASSLGLAGDYEQYF.

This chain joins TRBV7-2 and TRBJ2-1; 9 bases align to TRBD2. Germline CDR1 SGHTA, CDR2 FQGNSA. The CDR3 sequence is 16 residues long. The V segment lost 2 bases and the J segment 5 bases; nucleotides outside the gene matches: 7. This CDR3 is CASSLISGRGNNEQFF. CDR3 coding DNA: TGTGCCAGCAGCTTAATTAGCGGGAGAGGTAACAATGAGCAGTTCTTC. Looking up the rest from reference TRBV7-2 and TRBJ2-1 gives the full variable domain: GAGVSQSPSNKVTEKGKDVELRCDPISGHTALYWYRQSLGQGLEFLIYFQGNSAPDKSGLPSDRFSAERTGGSVSTLTIQRTQQEDSAVYLCASSLISGRGNNEQFFGPGTRLTVL.

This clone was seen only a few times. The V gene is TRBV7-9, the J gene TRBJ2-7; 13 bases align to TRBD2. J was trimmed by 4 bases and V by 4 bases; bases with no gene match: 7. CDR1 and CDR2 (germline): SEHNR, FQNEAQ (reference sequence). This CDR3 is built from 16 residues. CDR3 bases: TGTGCCAGCAGCTCCGGGACTAGCGGGATTGGGTACGAGCAGTACTTC. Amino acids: CASSSGTSGIGYEQYF.

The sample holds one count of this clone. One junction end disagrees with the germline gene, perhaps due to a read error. The CDR3 spells CASSWRGTDVNF. For the CDR3, the DNA is TGCGCCAGCAGCTGGAGGGGGACAGACGTGAATTTT. This sequence joins TRBV5-1 and TRBJ1-1; TRBD1 matches 7 bases. The length of the CDR3 is 12 residues. Looked up from germline, CDR1 is SGHRS and CDR2 is YFSETQ.

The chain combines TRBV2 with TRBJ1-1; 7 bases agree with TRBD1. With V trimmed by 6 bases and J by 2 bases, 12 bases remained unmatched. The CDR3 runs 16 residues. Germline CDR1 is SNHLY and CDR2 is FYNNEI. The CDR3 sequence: CASRARPGTENTEAFF. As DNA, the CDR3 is TGTGCCAGCAGGGCCCGTCCCGGGACAGAAAACACTGAAGCTTTCTTT.

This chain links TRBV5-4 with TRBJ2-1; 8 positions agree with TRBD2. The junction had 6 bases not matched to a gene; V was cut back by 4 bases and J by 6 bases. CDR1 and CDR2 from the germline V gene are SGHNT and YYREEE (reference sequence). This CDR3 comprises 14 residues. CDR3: CASSPWTSSNEQFF. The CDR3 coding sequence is TGTGCCAGCAGCCCCTGGACTAGCAGCAATGAGCAGTTCTTC.

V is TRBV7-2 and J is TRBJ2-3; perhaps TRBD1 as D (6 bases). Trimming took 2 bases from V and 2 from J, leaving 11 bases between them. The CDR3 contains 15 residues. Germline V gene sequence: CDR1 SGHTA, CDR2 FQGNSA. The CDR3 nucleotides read TGTGCCAGCAGCTTATTGGGACACCTCACAGATACGCAGTATTTT. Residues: CASSLLGHLTDTQYF.

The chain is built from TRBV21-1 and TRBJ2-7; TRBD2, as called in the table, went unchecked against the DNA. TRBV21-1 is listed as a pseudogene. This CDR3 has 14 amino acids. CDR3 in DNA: TGTGCCAGCAGGGCCGGGACTAGGATTTACGAGCAGTACTTC. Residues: CASRAGTRIYEQYF.

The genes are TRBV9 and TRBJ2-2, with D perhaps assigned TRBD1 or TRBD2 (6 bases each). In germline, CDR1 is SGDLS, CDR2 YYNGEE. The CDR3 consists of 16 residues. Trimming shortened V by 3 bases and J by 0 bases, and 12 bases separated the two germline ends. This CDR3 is CASSGSGGANTGELFF. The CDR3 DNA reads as TGTGCCAGCAGCGGCTCCGGGGGCGCGAACACCGGGGAGCTGTTTTTT.

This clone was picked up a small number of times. In nucleotides, the CDR3 is TGTGCCAGCAGTTACCCGGCGGTACACTCCTACGAGCAGTACTTC. It yields the protein CASSYPAVHSYEQYF. This chain links TRBV6-6 with TRBJ2-7, with unresolved D. Between the trimmed V and J ends, which lost 2 bases and 0 bases, there was a span of 11 bases. In germline, CDR1 is MNHNY, CDR2 SVGAGI (reference sequence). The CDR3 runs 15 residues.

CDR3 nucleotide sequence: TGTGCCAGCAGCTTGAGCAGGGGGCATGAAAAACTGTTTTTT. This gives the protein CASSLSRGHEKLFF. The chain links TRBV7-2 to TRBJ1-4; 8 nucleotides align to TRBD1. The CDR3 has 14 residues. With V trimmed by 3 bases and J by 6 bases, 3 bases remained unmatched. Per the germline V gene, CDR1 is SGHTA and CDR2 is FQGNSA.

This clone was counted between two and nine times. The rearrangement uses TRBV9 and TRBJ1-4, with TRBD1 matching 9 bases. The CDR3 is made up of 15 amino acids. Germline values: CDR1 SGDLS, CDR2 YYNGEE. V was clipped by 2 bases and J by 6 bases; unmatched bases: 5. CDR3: CASSVRTGADEKLFF. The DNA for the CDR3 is TGTGCCAGCAGCGTCCGGACAGGGGCGGATGAAAAACTGTTTTTT.

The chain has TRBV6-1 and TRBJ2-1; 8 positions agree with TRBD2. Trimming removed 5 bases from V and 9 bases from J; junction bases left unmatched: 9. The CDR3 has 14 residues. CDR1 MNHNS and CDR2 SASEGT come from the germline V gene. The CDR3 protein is CASSPGLGTLEQFF. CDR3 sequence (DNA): TGTGCCAGCAGTCCGGGACTAGGGACGCTTGAGCAGTTCTTC.

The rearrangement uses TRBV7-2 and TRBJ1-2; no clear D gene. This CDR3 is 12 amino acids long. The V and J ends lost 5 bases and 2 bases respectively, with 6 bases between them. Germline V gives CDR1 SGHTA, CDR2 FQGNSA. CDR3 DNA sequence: TGTGCCAGCAGCCCCCGAAACTATGGCTACACCTTC. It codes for CASSPRNYGYTF.

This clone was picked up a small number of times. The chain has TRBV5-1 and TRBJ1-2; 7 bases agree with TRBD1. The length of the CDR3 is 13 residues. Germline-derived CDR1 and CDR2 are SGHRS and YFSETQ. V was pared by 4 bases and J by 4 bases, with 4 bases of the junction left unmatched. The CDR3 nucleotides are TGCGCCAGCAGCCAGGGACAGATCTATGGCTACACCTTC. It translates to CASSQGQIYGYTF.

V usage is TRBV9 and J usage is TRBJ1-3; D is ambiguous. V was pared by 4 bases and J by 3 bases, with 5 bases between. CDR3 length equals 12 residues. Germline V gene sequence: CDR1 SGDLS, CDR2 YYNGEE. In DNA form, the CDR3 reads TGTGCCAGCAGCCTGAGTGGAAACACCATATATTTT. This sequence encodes CASSLSGNTIYF.

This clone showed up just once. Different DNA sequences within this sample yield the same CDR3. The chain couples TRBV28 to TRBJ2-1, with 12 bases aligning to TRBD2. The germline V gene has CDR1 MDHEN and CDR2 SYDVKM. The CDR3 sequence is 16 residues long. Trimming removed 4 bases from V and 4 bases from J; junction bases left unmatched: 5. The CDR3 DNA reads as TGTGCCAGCAGTTCCCCTGGGACTAGCGGGTACAATGAGCAGTTCTTC. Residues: CASSSPGTSGYNEQFF.

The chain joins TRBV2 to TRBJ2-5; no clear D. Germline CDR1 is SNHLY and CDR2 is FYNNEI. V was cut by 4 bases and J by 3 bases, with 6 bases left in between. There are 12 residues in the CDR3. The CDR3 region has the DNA TGTGCCAGCAGTGTGGGGAAAGAGACCCAGTACTTC. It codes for CASSVGKETQYF.

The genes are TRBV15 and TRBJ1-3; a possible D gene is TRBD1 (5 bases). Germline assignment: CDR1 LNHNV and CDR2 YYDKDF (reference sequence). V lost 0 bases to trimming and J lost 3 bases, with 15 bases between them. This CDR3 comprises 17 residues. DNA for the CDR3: TGTGCCACCAGCAGAGATCGGGGGTCCCGGTTTGGAAACACCATATATTTT. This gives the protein CATSRDRGSRFGNTIYF.

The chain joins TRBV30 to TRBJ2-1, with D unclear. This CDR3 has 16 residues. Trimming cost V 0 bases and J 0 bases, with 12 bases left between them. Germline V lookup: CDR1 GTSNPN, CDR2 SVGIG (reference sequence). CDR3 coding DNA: TGTGCCTGGAGTGTTTCCGGTCTAAGCTCCTACAATGAGCAGTTCTTC. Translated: CAWSVSGLSSYNEQFF.

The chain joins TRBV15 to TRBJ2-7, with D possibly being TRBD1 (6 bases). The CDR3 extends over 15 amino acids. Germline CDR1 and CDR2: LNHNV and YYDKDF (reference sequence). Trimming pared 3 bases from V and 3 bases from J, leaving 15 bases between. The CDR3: CATSRPLTGRYEQYF. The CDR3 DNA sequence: TGTGCCACCAGCAGGCCACTGACAGGTCGCTACGAGCAGTACTTC.

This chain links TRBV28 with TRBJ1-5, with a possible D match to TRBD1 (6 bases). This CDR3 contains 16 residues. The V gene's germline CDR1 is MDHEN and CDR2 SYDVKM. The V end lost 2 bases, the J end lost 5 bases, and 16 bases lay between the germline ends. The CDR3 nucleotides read TGTGCCAGCAGTTTACTACAGGGTATAACCTATCAGCCCCAGCATTTT. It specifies CASSLLQGITYQPQHF.

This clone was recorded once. DNA for the CDR3: TGCGCCAGCAGCTTGGGTGCAGAGCCAGGGGAGACCCAGTACTTC. The encoded protein is CASSLGAEPGETQYF. The rearrangement uses TRBV5-1 and TRBJ2-5, with D perhaps TRBD1 (5 bases). The V end was cut by 0 bases, the J end by 5 bases, with 14 bases between. CDR3 length: 15 amino acids. CDR1 SGHRS and CDR2 YFSETQ come from the germline V gene. Looking up the rest from reference TRBV5-1 and TRBJ2-5 gives the full variable domain: KAGVTQTPRYLIKTRGQQVTLSCSPISGHRSVSWYQQTPGQGLQFLFEYFSETQRNKGNFPGRFSGRQFSNSRSEMNVSTLELGDSALYLCASSLGAEPGETQYFGPGTRLLVL.